This TCR beta chain derives from a study of T cell repertoires in cytomegalovirus infection. Study in general: TCR beta signatures that were public indicated CMV infection and matching HLA type.

TCRdb ran MiXCR on the reads and lists one entry per CDR3 protein. Among roughly 500,000 distinct CDR3 sequences listed, around a third were seen once. The CDR3 spans 18 residues. Trimming removed 0 bases from V and 1 base from J; junction bases left unmatched: 9. The germline V gene has CDR1 MNHEY and CDR2 SVGEGT. With regard to this clonotype: Its antigen is undetermined.

This TCR derives from a human donor in good health (CMV status not recorded). Some clones in this sample may be carry-over from other donors' samples. This rearrangement joins TRBV6-2 or TRBV6-3 to TRBJ2-7; TRBD2 aligns across 10 bases. This specimen consisted of cultured PBMCs, obtained from culture after CMV antigen stimulation. The CDR3 DNA sequence: TGTGCCAGCAGTTACTCGACCCAGCGGACTAGCGGTTCCTACGAGCAGTACTTC. It translates to CASSYSTQRTSGSYEQYF.